Sequencing of this TCR beta chain was carried out in a study of blood T cells in healthy people across ages. Study details: Template-switching capture recovered about one barcoded beta molecule per two T cells.

This CDR3 is 13 amino acids long. V was shortened by 8 bases and J by 4 bases, with 14 bases between the two germline ends. Germline assignment: CDR1 MNHNY and CDR2 SVGAGI (reference sequence). A J-beta primer mix and a sample-barcoded 5' primer were used in a second PCR of about 7 to 12 cycles. One entry per CDR3 protein, called by TCRdb with MiXCR from the 5' RACE reads. The sample shows approximately 780,000 distinct CDR3 sequences, more than 25% of them seen only once. With regard to this clonotype: Antigen specificity is unknown.

Whole-study findings and limits: Diversity estimates from one million T cells were considered underestimates. Per million T cells, the diversity of TCR beta decreased roughly linearly as age advanced.

This same sample was also taken into another study, of T cells of mothers and their children.

This clonotype was obtained from a boy aged 5-17 years in good health. The chain joins TRBV6-6 to TRBJ2-5; weak D call: TRBD2 (5 bases). The specimen sequenced was blood. CDR3 nucleotides: TGTGCCAGCTCCGACCGGGGAGTAGAGACCCAGTACTTC. Translating it yields CASSDRGVETQYF.